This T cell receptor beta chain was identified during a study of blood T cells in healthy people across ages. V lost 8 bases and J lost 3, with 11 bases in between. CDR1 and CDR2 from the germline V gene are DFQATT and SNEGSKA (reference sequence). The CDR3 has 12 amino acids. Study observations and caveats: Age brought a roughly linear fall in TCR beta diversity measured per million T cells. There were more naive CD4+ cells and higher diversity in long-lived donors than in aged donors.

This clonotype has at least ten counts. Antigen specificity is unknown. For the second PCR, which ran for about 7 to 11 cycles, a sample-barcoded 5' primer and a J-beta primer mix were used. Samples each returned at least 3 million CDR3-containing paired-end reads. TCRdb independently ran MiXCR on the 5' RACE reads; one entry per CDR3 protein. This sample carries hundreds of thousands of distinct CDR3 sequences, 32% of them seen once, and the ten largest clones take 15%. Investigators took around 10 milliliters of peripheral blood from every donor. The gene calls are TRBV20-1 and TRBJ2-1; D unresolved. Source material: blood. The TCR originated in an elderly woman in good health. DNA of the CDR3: TGCAGTTGCGCCACCTACTACAATGAGCAGTTCTTC. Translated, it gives CSCATYYNEQFF.